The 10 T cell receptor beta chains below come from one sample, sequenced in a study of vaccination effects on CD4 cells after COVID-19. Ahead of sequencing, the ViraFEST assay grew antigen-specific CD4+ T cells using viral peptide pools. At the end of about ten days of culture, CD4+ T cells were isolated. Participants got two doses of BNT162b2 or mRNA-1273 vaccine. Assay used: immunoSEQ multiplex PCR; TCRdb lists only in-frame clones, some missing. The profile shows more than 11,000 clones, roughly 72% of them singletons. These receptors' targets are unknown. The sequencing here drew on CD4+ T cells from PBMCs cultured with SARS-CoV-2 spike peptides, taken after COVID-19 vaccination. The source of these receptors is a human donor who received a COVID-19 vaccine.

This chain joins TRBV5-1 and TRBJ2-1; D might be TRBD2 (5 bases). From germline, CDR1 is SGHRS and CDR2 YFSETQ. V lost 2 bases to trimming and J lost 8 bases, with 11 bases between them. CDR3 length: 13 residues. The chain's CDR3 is CASSFSSDYEQFF. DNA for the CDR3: TGCGCCAGCAGCTTTTCCTCGGACTATGAGCAGTTCTTC.

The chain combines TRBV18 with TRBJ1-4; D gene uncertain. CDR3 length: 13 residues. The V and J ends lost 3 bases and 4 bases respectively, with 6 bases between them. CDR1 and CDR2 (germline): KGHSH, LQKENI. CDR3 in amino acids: CASSPDINEKLFF. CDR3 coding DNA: TGTGCCAGCTCACCCGACATTAATGAAAAACTGTTTTTT.

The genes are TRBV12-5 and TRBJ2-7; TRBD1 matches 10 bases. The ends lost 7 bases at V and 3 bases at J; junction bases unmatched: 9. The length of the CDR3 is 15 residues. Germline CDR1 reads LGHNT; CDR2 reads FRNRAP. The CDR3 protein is CASASLGQGDYEQYF. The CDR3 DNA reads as TGTGCTAGTGCATCACTCGGACAGGGGGACTACGAGCAGTACTTC.

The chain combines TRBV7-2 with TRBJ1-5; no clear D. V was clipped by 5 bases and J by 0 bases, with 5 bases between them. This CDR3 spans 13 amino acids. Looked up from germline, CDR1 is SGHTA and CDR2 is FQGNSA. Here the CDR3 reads CASSPSSNQPQHF. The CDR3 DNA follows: TGTGCCAGCAGCCCGAGTAGCAATCAGCCCCAGCATTTT.

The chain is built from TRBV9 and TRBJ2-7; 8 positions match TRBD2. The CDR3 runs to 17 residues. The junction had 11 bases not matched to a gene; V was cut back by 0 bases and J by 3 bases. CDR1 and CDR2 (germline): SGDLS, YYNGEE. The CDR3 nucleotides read TGTGCCAGCAGCGTAGGACCTAGCGGGCCGCTAGTCTACGAGCAGTACTTC. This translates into CASSVGPSGPLVYEQYF.

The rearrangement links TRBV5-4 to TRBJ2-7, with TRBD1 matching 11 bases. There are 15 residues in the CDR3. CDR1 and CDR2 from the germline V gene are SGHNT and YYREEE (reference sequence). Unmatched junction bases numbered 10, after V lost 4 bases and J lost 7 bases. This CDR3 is CASSTTGTGGREQYF. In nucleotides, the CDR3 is TGTGCCAGCAGCACGACCGGGACAGGGGGGCGGGAGCAGTACTTC.

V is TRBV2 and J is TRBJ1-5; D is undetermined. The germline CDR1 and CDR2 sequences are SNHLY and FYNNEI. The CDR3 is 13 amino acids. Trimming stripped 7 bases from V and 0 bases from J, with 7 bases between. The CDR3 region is CASIRDSNQPQHF. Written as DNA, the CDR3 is TGTGCCAGCATACGCGATAGCAATCAGCCCCAGCATTTT.

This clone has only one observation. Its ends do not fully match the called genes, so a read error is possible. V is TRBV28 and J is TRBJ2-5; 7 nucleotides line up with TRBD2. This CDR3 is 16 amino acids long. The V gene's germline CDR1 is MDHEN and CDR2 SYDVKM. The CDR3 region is CASSPSGLSLQDTQYF. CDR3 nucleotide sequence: TGTGCCAGCAGTCCCTCGGGACTATCCCTCCAAGATACCCAGTACTTC.

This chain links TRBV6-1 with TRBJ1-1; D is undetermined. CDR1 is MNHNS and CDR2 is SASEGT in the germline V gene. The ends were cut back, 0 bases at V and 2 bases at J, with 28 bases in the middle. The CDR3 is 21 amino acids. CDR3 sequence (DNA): TGTGCCAGCAGTGAAGCGGGGTCCCTTCGCGGGGTCACCTGGGAAAACACTGAAGCTTTCTTT. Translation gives CASSEAGSLRGVTWENTEAFF.

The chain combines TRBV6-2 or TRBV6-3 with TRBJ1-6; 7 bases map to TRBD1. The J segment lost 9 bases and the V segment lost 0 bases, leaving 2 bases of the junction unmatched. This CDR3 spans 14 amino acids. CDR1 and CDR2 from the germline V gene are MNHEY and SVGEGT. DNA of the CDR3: TGTGCCAGCAGTTACTCGACAGGGCGTTCACCCCTCCACTTT. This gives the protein CASSYSTGRSPLHF.